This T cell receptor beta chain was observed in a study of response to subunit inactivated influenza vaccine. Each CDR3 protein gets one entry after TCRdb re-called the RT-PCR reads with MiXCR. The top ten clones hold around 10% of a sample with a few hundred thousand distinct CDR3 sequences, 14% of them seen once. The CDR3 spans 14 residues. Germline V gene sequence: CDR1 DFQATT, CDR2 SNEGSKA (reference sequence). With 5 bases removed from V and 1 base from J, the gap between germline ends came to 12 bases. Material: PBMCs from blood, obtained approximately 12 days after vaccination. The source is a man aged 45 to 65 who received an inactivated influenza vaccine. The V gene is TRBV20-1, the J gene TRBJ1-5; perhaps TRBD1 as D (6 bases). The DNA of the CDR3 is TGCAGTGCTGACGCCAGGGGAAGCAATCAGCCCCAGCATTTT. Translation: CSADARGSNQPQHF.